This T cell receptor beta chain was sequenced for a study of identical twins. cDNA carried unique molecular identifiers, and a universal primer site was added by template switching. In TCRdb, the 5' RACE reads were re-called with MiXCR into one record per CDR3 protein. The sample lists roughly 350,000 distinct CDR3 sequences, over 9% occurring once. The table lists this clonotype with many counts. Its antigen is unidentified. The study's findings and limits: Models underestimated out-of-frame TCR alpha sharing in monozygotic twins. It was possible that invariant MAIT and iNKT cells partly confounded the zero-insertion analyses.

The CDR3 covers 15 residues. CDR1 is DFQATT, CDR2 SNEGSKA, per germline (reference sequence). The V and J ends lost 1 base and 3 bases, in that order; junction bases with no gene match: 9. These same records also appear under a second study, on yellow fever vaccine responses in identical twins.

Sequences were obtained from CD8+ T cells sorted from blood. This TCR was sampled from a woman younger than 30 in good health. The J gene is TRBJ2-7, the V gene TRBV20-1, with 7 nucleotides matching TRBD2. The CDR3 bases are TGCAGTGCTAGAGGTAAAACTAGCGATTACTACGAGCAGTACTTC. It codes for CSARGKTSDYYEQYF.